The next 27 T cell receptor beta chains were all read from a single sample in a study of T cell changes during pregnancy in multiple sclerosis. This table comes from immunoSEQ multiplex PCR, and its TCRdb copy is limited to in-frame clones, with some not included. The sample has roughly 87,000 clones, about 90% seen once; the top ten hold around 3.4%. This specimen was PBMCs, taken in the first trimester of pregnancy. The receptors shown here come from a female donor in good health, serving as a control in a pregnancy study. Some clones in this sample may be carry-over from other donors' samples.

The rearrangement uses TRBV28 and TRBJ1-2; TRBD1 is a possible D gene (6 bases). CDR3 size: 13 residues. The germline gives CDR1 MDHEN, CDR2 SYDVKM. The ends were cut back, 6 bases at V and 6 bases at J, with 14 bases in the middle. CDR3 coding DNA: TGTGCCAGCAGGTCACAGGGCTGGGATGGCTACACCTTC. The encoded protein is CASRSQGWDGYTF.

The V and J genes are TRBV10-2 and TRBJ1-6; D not certain. Germline CDR1 is WSHSY and CDR2 is SAAADI. The CDR3 has 14 amino acids. Trimming removed 0 bases from V and 8 bases from J, with 8 bases in between. The CDR3 spells CASSESMRYSPLHF. The DNA for the CDR3 is TGCGCCAGCAGTGAGTCGATGCGGTATTCACCCCTCCACTTT.

This clone has only a few counts. This chain connects TRBV25-1 to TRBJ1-6; 9 bases align to TRBD1. This CDR3 is built from 14 residues. Germline V CDR1 and CDR2: MGHDK, SYGVNS. With 6 bases clipped from V and 9 bases from J, the junction kept 6 bases outside the gene matches. The CDR3 here is CASRSGTGLSPLHF. The CDR3 DNA reads TGTGCCAGCAGGTCGGGGACAGGGCTTTCACCCCTCCACTTT.

DNA for the CDR3: TGTGCCAGCAGCTCCCTAGGGGCTAGCGGGAACTACGAGCAGTACTTC. It specifies CASSSLGASGNYEQYF. This chain connects TRBV13 to TRBJ2-5; 9 nucleotides line up with TRBD2. Near its end, the DNA agrees better with TRBJ2-7, so the J call may be wrong. The CDR3 is 16 residues long. Germline assignment: CDR1 PRHDT and CDR2 FYEKMQ (reference sequence).

This clone showed up just once. This sequence joins TRBV6-4 and TRBJ1-6, with a weak D call TRBD1 (5 bases). V was pared by 3 bases and J by 7 bases, with 13 bases between. CDR3 length equals 15 residues. CDR1 is MRHNA and CDR2 is SNTAGT in the germline V gene. In DNA, the CDR3 is TGTGCCAGCAGTGATCAGGGATTAGGGAATTCACCCCTCCACTTT. As protein: CASSDQGLGNSPLHF.

The chain employs TRBV5-6 and TRBJ2-7; D is unclear. CDR3 length equals 13 residues. V was pared by 1 base and J by 2 bases, with 7 bases between. Germline CDR1 reads SGHDT; CDR2 reads YYEEEE. This chain's CDR3 is CASSLQAPYEQYF. CDR3 DNA: TGTGCCAGCAGCTTGCAGGCCCCCTACGAGCAGTACTTC.

The CDR3 DNA is TGTGCCAGCAGCTTAGAAGGGAGGTGGGCTTTCTTT. It translates to CASSLEGRWAFF. The chain couples TRBV7-2 to TRBJ1-1, with D unclear. The germline V gene has CDR1 SGHTA and CDR2 FQGNSA. The V end was cut by 1 base, the J end by 11 bases, with 11 bases between. This CDR3 is built from 12 residues.

On this clone: The junction differs from germline at one of its ends, possibly a read error. This sample also contains other DNA sequences that code for the same CDR3. The rearrangement joins TRBV18 to TRBJ2-2; D perhaps matches TRBD1 (6 bases). Germline V CDR1 and CDR2: KGHSH, LQKENI. CDR3 size: 13 residues. The CDR3 DNA sequence: TGTGCCAGCTCCCCACAGGGAGCCGGGGAGCTGTTTTTT. Translating it yields CASSPQGAGELFF.

V usage is TRBV18 and J usage is TRBJ2-7; tentatively, D is TRBD2 (6 bases). This CDR3 spans 14 amino acids. V lost 3 bases, J lost 7 bases, and 16 bases lay in between. CDR1 and CDR2 from the germline V gene are KGHSH and LQKENI. CDR3 nucleotides: TGTGCCAGCTCACCGGGTCAACTTGGGGGGGAGCAGTACTTC. Residues: CASSPGQLGGEQYF.

The V call is TRBV6-1, the J call TRBJ1-1; 8 nucleotides line up with TRBD1. Trimming took 8 bases from V and 5 from J; bases not matched to a gene: 7. Germline V gives CDR1 MNHNS, CDR2 SASEGT. This CDR3 is built from 13 residues. CDR3 sequence reads: CASGTGSLTEAFF. As DNA, the CDR3 is TGTGCCAGCGGGACAGGTAGTCTTACTGAAGCTTTCTTT.

This chain uses TRBV4-1 with TRBJ1-2; 7 bases fit TRBD1. V was pared by 2 bases and J by 6 bases, with 6 bases of the junction left unmatched. Germline values: CDR1 MGHRA, CDR2 YSYEKL. The CDR3 runs 14 residues. CDR3 coding DNA: TGCGCCAGCAGCCAACACACAGGGGATAATGGCTACACCTTC. As protein: CASSQHTGDNGYTF.

The chain is built from TRBV11-2 and TRBJ2-2, with 7 positions matching TRBD1. The CDR3 totals 15 residues. Germline CDR1 is SGHAT and CDR2 is FQNNGV. V lost 5 bases, J lost 5 bases, and 8 bases stayed unmatched. CDR3 DNA: TGTGCCAGCAGCAGGGGGCGTCTGGGGACCGGGGAGCTGTTTTTT. This sequence encodes CASSRGRLGTGELFF.

The chain recombines TRBV6-5 with TRBJ1-6, with TRBD1 matching 7 bases. J was trimmed by 6 bases and V by 6 bases; bases with no gene match: 8. This CDR3 contains 15 residues. The V gene's germline CDR1 is MNHEY and CDR2 SVGAGI. The CDR3 loop is CASRRGQLVNSPLHF. DNA of the CDR3: TGTGCCAGCAGGCGGGGACAGCTCGTTAATTCACCCCTCCACTTT.

The chain recombines TRBV6-4 with TRBJ2-1; 8 bases map to TRBD2. The germline V gene has CDR1 MRHNA and CDR2 SNTAGT. The CDR3 contains 14 residues. Losses at the gene ends were 2 bases for V and 12 bases for J; bases not matched to a gene: 9. The CDR3 sequence: CASSDNSGAAMQFF. CDR3 DNA: TGTGCCAGCAGTGACAATAGCGGGGCCGCAATGCAGTTCTTC.

The rearrangement joins TRBV28 to TRBJ2-7; 13 bases are shared with TRBD2. The V segment lost 8 bases and the J segment 4 bases; nucleotides outside the gene matches: 2. Germline lookup yields CDR1 MDHEN and CDR2 SYDVKM. The CDR3 extends over 13 amino acids. CDR3 loop: CASGTSGIYEQYF. For the CDR3, the DNA is TGTGCCAGCGGGACTAGCGGGATATACGAGCAGTACTTC.

This clone was counted between two and nine times. The chain recombines TRBV10-1 with TRBJ2-5; D may be TRBD1 (5 bases). V was clipped by 10 bases and J by 3 bases, with 9 bases between them. Germline CDR1 and CDR2: WNHNN and SYGVQD (reference sequence). CDR3 size: 11 residues. This CDR3 is CATDSEETQYF. CDR3 sequence (DNA): TGCGCCACCGACAGCGAAGAGACCCAGTACTTC.

The chain carries TRBV10-1 and TRBJ2-4, with D tentatively TRBD1 (6 bases). The CDR3 extends over 17 amino acids. V was clipped by 7 bases and J by 0 bases, with 19 bases between them. The germline CDR1 and CDR2 sequences are WNHNN and SYGVQD (reference sequence). The CDR3 reads CASIRTDRKGAKNIQYF. In nucleotides, the CDR3 is TGCGCCAGCATTAGAACCGACAGGAAAGGAGCCAAAAACATTCAGTACTTC.

The chain combines TRBV5-5 with TRBJ1-6, with 10 nucleotides matching TRBD1. The CDR3 extends over 15 amino acids. V shed 5 bases and J 6 bases; nucleotides not matched to a gene: 5. From germline, CDR1 is SGHKS and CDR2 YYEKEE (reference sequence). The CDR3 nucleotides are TGTGCCAGCAGGACCGGGACAGGGGCTAATTCACCCCTCCACTTT. Translated: CASRTGTGANSPLHF.

J is TRBJ2-7 and V is TRBV6-5, with 9 bases fitting TRBD2. The J segment lost 7 bases and the V segment lost 0 bases, leaving 10 bases of the junction unmatched. The CDR3 length is 16 residues. Germline V gene sequence: CDR1 MNHEY, CDR2 SVGAGI. The CDR3 region is CASSYSRRGGSGEQYF. For the CDR3, the DNA is TGTGCCAGCAGTTACTCGAGGCGGGGGGGTTCAGGGGAGCAGTACTTC.

The V call is TRBV19, the J call TRBJ1-1; 8 bases fit TRBD1. V lost 4 bases and J lost 3; bases outside the gene matches: 7. This CDR3 has 15 residues. The germline CDR1 and CDR2 sequences are LNHDA and SQIVND (reference sequence). The CDR3 reads CASSRIRGLDTEAFF. CDR3 DNA: TGTGCCAGTAGTAGAATCAGGGGGCTTGACACTGAAGCTTTCTTT.

The rearrangement links TRBV27 to TRBJ2-3; 12 positions match TRBD2. V trimming: 4 bases; J trimming: 1 base; junction bases outside the gene matches: 6. The CDR3 sequence is 17 residues long. The germline V gene has CDR1 MNHEY and CDR2 SMNVEV (reference sequence). CDR3 residues: CASSSASGRAGTDTQYF. The DNA for the CDR3 is TGTGCCAGCAGTTCGGCTAGCGGGAGGGCCGGCACAGATACGCAGTATTTT.

The genes are TRBV19 and TRBJ2-7; D perhaps matches TRBD2 (6 bases). The CDR3 totals 14 residues. Germline CDR1 reads LNHDA; CDR2 reads SQIVND (reference sequence). Trimming left V 1 base short and J 0 bases short, with 7 bases between. CDR3 DNA sequence: TGTGCCAGTAGTATAGCTAGCGACTCCTACGAGCAGTACTTC. Protein: CASSIASDSYEQYF.

This chain links TRBV10-3 with TRBJ1-2, with D possibly TRBD1 on 6 matching bases. CDR1 and CDR2 from the germline V gene are ENHRY and SYGVKD. This CDR3 is 14 amino acids long. Trimming removed 2 bases from V and 2 bases from J, with 9 bases in between. The CDR3 DNA reads TGTGCCATCAGTGAGGGGACACTGAACTATGGCTACACCTTC. Protein sequence: CAISEGTLNYGYTF.

The CDR3 DNA reads TGTGCCAGTAGTATGGGACAGGGACGTGCCTACGAGCAGTACTTC. This codes for CASSMGQGRAYEQYF. This sequence joins TRBV19 and TRBJ2-7; 9 bases map to TRBD1. Germline CDR1 LNHDA, CDR2 SQIVND (reference sequence). This CDR3 is 15 amino acids long. V dropped 3 bases and J dropped 2; count of bases not matched to a gene: 5.

The chain has TRBV10-3 and TRBJ1-1; D is unresolved. The germline CDR1 and CDR2 sequences are ENHRY and SYGVKD. The CDR3 runs to 12 residues. The V and J ends lost 6 bases and 4 bases respectively, with 9 bases between them. Here the CDR3 reads CAIRADGTEAFF. The CDR3 coding sequence is TGTGCCATCAGGGCGGATGGCACTGAAGCTTTCTTT.

The J gene is TRBJ1-1, the V gene TRBV6-7; possibly TRBD1 for D (5 bases). TRBV6-7 is an open reading frame, and its role is uncertain. CDR3 length: 14 amino acids. V lost 0 bases, J lost 1 base, and 6 bases lay in between. DNA of the CDR3: TGTGCCAGCAGTTACTCGGGGGGGAACACTGAAGCTTTCTTT. It is translated as CASSYSGGNTEAFF.

V gene TRBV6-1 combines with J gene TRBJ1-3; no clear D. This CDR3 is built from 14 residues. Germline CDR1 reads MNHNS; CDR2 reads SASEGT. The ends were cut back, 7 bases at V and 4 bases at J, with 14 bases in the middle. CDR3 residues: CASTVQSSGNTIYF. The CDR3 bases are TGTGCCAGCACAGTACAGTCGTCAGGAAACACCATATATTTT.